Each of the 13 T cell receptor beta chains below was sequenced from the same sample in a study of shared T cell receptors in the human thymus. Clones were read by immunoSEQ multiplex PCR, and TCRdb kept only the in-frame ones, dropping some. The sample has 700,000 or so clones, 75% to 90% seen once. The data also belong to a second study, concerning human thymus T cells.

The source material was thymocytes. The receptor set was obtained from a girl less than two years old with a congenital heart defect.

The gene calls are TRBV29-1 and TRBJ1-6; TRBD1 matches 9 bases. In germline, CDR1 is SQVTM, CDR2 ANQGSEA. The trim removed 5 bases at V and 7 bases at J, leaving 6 bases unmatched. The CDR3 loop spans 14 amino acids. This CDR3 reads CSVTIGTGNSPLHF. The CDR3, as DNA: TGCAGCGTTACAATCGGGACAGGGAATTCACCCCTCCACTTT.

The chain has TRBV9 and TRBJ1-2; 8 nucleotides match TRBD1. Germline CDR1 and CDR2: SGDLS and YYNGEE. The CDR3 runs 15 residues. Trimming removed 4 bases from V and 7 bases from J; junction bases left unmatched: 12. The chain's CDR3 is CASSTDTGGRGGYTF. The CDR3 DNA follows: TGTGCCAGCAGCACAGACACAGGGGGAAGGGGTGGCTACACCTTC.

This chain joins TRBV27 and TRBJ1-1; 8 nucleotides align to TRBD1. V trimming: 7 bases; J trimming: 1 base; junction bases outside the gene matches: 11. CDR1 is MNHEY, CDR2 SMNVEV, per germline (reference sequence). CDR3 length: 16 residues. CDR3 sequence reads: CASIGGRGLENTEAFF. As DNA, the CDR3 is TGTGCCAGCATAGGGGGCAGGGGGCTGGAGAACACTGAAGCTTTCTTT.

In this sample, this clone turned up once. The chain joins TRBV7-9 to TRBJ2-3; D perhaps matches TRBD1 (6 bases). CDR3 length: 14 residues. The germline V gene encodes CDR1 SEHNR and CDR2 FQNEAQ (reference sequence). V lost 5 bases and J 0 bases, leaving 9 bases between the germline ends. Here the CDR3 reads CASSAGDSTDTQYF. DNA of the CDR3: TGTGCCAGCAGCGCAGGGGACAGCACAGATACGCAGTATTTT.

V is TRBV27 and J is TRBJ1-3; 8 positions agree with TRBD1. Germline CDR1 reads MNHEY; CDR2 reads SMNVEV (reference sequence). The J segment lost 2 bases and the V segment lost 6 bases, leaving 3 bases of the junction unmatched. The CDR3 covers 14 residues. The CDR3 nucleotides read TGTGCCAGCAGCCGGACAGGGCCTGGAAACACCATATATTTT. It specifies CASSRTGPGNTIYF.

The chain carries TRBV6-6 and TRBJ1-1; 7 bases line up with TRBD1. Germline CDR1 reads MNHNY; CDR2 reads SVGAGI (reference sequence). The CDR3 consists of 16 residues. After removal of 0 bases from V and 2 bases from J, the junction contained 6 bases not matched to a gene. CDR3 protein: CASSYSKGQPNTEAFF. The CDR3 DNA is TGTGCCAGCAGTTACTCGAAGGGACAGCCAAACACTGAAGCTTTCTTT.

This chain links TRBV29-1 with TRBJ2-2; a possible D gene is TRBD1 (6 bases). The CDR3 covers 16 residues. Germline V gene data show CDR1 as SQVTM and CDR2 as ANQGSEA. Trimming pared 4 bases from V and 1 base from J, leaving 16 bases between. The CDR3 nucleotides are TGCAGCGTTGGCATTGGGGGCCCCCAGAACACCGGGGAGCTGTTTTTT. This sequence encodes CSVGIGGPQNTGELFF.

V is TRBV18 and J is TRBJ1-1, with a possible D match to TRBD1 (5 bases). The CDR3 loop spans 12 amino acids. Germline values: CDR1 KGHSH, CDR2 LQKENI. Trimming took 5 bases from V and 6 from J, leaving 10 bases between them. The CDR3 sequence: CASSSGAAEAFF. The DNA for the CDR3 is TGTGCCAGCTCAAGTGGGGCAGCTGAAGCTTTCTTT.

The V call is TRBV18, the J call TRBJ2-2, with 7 positions matching TRBD1. The CDR3 runs to 16 residues. Germline trimming cut 2 bases from V and 4 bases from J; bases unmatched to any gene: 7. Germline-derived CDR1 and CDR2 are KGHSH and LQKENI. The CDR3 reads CASSPKHDRVTGELFF. The CDR3 nucleotides read TGTGCCAGCTCACCAAAACACGACAGGGTCACCGGGGAGCTGTTTTTT.

The V gene is TRBV5-1, the J gene TRBJ2-7, with D tentatively TRBD1 (6 bases). Germline V lookup: CDR1 SGHRS, CDR2 YFSETQ. There are 15 residues in the CDR3. The V end lost 4 bases, the J end lost 2 bases, and 16 bases lay between the germline ends. The CDR3 region is CASSRTESTTYEQYF. The CDR3 DNA follows: TGCGCCAGCAGCAGGACAGAGAGTACTACCTACGAGCAGTACTTC.

The chain combines TRBV7-2 with TRBJ1-3, with 9 bases matching TRBD1. The CDR3 length is 19 residues. The V segment lost 4 bases and the J segment 1 base; nucleotides outside the gene matches: 14. CDR1 and CDR2 from the germline V gene are SGHTA and FQGNSA. CDR3 in amino acids: CASSSGGGGDRVSGNTIYF. CDR3 coding DNA: TGTGCCAGCAGCTCCGGAGGGGGCGGGGACAGGGTATCTGGAAACACCATATATTTT. Complete variable domain (other parts from reference TRBV7-2 and TRBJ1-3): GAGVSQSPSNKVTEKGKDVELRCDPISGHTALYWYRQSLGQGLEFLIYFQGNSAPDKSGLPSDRFSAERTGGSVSTLTIQRTQQEDSAVYLCASSSGGGGDRVSGNTIYFGEGSWLTVV.

The chain employs TRBV5-4 and TRBJ1-6, with a weak D call TRBD1 (5 bases). There are 18 residues in the CDR3. Trimming took off 3 bases at V and 8 bases at J, with 24 bases between the two ends. CDR1 SGHNT and CDR2 YYREEE come from the germline V gene (reference sequence). The CDR3 nucleotides read TGTGCCAGCAGCTCGACAGCTACGACGGCTCCCAGTCATTCACCCCTCCACTTT. It specifies CASSSTATTAPSHSPLHF.

The V call is TRBV18, the J call TRBJ1-1; maybe TRBD1 (5 bases). Germline V CDR1 and CDR2: KGHSH, LQKENI. The CDR3 length is 13 residues. V lost 1 base and J lost 4, with 7 bases in between. Written as DNA, the CDR3 is TGTGCCAGCTCACCACGGGGGGGCACTGAAGCTTTCTTT. This encodes CASSPRGGTEAFF. Using reference TRBV18 and TRBJ1-1 for the parts outside the CDR3, the full variable domain is NAGVMQNPRHLVRRRGQEARLRCSPMKGHSHVYWYRQLPEEGLKFMVYLQKENIIDESGMPKERFSAEFPKEGPSILRIQQVVRGDSAAYFCASSPRGGTEAFFGQGTRLTVV.